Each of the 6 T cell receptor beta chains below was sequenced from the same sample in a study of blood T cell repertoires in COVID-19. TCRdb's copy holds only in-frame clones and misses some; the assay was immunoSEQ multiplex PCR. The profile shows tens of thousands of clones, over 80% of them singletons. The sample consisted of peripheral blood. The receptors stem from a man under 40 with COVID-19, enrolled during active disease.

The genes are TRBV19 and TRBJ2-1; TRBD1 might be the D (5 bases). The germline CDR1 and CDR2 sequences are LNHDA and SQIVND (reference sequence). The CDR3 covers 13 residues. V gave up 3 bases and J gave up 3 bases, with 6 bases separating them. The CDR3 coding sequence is TGTGCCAGTAGTATTCAGGGCTACAATGAGCAGTTCTTC. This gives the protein CASSIQGYNEQFF.

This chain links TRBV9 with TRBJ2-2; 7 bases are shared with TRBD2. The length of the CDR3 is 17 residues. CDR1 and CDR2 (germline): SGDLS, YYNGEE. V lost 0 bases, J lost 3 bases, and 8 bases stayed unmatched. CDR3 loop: CASSVGGLADYTGELFF. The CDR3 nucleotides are TGTGCCAGCAGCGTAGGTGGGCTAGCGGATTACACCGGGGAGCTGTTTTTT.

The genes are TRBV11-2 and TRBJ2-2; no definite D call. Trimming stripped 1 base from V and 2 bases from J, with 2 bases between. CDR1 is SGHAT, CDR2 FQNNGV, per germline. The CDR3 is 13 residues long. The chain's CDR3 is CASSLVNTGELFF. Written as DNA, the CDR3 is TGTGCCAGCAGCTTAGTAAACACCGGGGAGCTGTTTTTT. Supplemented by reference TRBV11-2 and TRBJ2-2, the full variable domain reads EAGVAQSPRYKIIEKRQSVAFWCNPISGHATLYWYQQILGQGPKLLIQFQNNGVVDDSQLPKDRFSAERLKGVDSTLKIQPAKLEDSAVYLCASSLVNTGELFFGEGSRLTVL.

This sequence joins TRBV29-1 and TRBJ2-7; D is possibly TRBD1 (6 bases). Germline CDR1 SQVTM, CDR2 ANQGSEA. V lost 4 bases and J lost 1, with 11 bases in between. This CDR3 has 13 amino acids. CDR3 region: CSVGTALSYEQYF. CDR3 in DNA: TGCAGCGTTGGGACAGCGCTTTCCTACGAGCAGTACTTC.

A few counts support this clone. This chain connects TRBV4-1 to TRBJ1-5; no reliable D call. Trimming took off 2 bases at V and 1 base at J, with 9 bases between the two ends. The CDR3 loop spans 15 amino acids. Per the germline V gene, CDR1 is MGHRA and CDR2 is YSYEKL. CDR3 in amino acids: CASSQYGISNQPQHF. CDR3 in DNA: TGCGCCAGCAGCCAATACGGTATCAGCAATCAGCCCCAGCATTTT.

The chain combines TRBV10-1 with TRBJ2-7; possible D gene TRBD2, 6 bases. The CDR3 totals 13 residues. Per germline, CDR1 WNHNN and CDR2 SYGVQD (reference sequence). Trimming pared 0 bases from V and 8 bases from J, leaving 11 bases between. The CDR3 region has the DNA TGCGCCAGCAGTGAGTCGTCTGGGGGGAAGCAGTACTTC. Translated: CASSESSGGKQYF.